The clone carrying this T cell receptor (beta chain) was seen ten or more times. Researchers made TCR beta libraries by using iRepertoire HTBI primers and running Arm-PCR on CDR3 regions. TCRdb processed the multiplex PCR reads anew with MiXCR; each CDR3 protein has one entry. The sample yields about half a million distinct CDR3 sequences, about 12% seen once. These data are taken from a study of regulatory T cells in long-lasting Graves disease. Germline CDR1 reads KGHDR; CDR2 reads SFDVKD. The CDR3 totals 20 residues. V lost 4 bases and J 6 bases, leaving 29 bases between the germline ends. The time point: newly diagnosed GD, antithyroid drugs for less than 3 months. Isolated PBMC RNA provided the starting material for the TCR library. A further study also used this sample, focusing on T cells in Graves' hyperthyroidism and ophthalmopathy.

This clonotype originated in a woman in her 30s with Graves disease. The sequenced sample was peripheral blood mononuclear cells (PBMCs), obtained at new diagnosis, from a patient treated with antithyroid drugs. The genes are TRBV24-1 and TRBJ2-2, with a possible D match to TRBD1 (5 bases). Here the CDR3 reads CATSDRKSDRGKFVAGELFF. The CDR3 DNA follows: TGTGCCACCAGTGACCGAAAATCGGATAGGGGCAAATTTGTGGCCGGGGAGCTGTTTTTT.